The 24 T cell receptor beta chains reported below all come from one sample, sequenced in a study of blood T cells in healthy people across ages. Sample-barcoded 5' priming and a J-beta primer mix drove a second PCR of 7 to 11 cycles. Via MiXCR, TCRdb re-called the 5' RACE reads, giving one row per CDR3 protein. The repertoire holds hundreds of thousands of distinct CDR3 sequences, with around half as singletons. Sequencing input: blood. All receptors derive from a woman aged 60-75 years in good health.

The chain employs TRBV7-9 and TRBJ2-7; 8 nucleotides align to TRBD1. CDR1 is SEHNR, CDR2 FQNEAQ, per germline (reference sequence). This CDR3 has 15 residues. V gave up 1 base and J gave up 5 bases; unmatched junction bases: 7. CDR3 amino acids: CASSLEGQGYDEQYF. The CDR3 DNA is TGTGCCAGCAGCTTAGAAGGACAGGGATACGACGAGCAGTACTTC.

This clonotype appeared a few times. The CDR3 here is CASSLEAGTTQYF. The CDR3 DNA reads as TGCGCCAGCAGCTTGGAGGCGGGAACTACGCAGTATTTT. The V call is TRBV5-1, the J call TRBJ2-3; D possibly corresponds to TRBD2 (6 bases). Germline V gene sequence: CDR1 SGHRS, CDR2 YFSETQ. The V end was cut by 0 bases, the J end by 8 bases, with 10 bases between. The CDR3 runs to 13 residues.

The chain is built from TRBV5-4 and TRBJ2-7; 7 bases fit TRBD2. The germline V gene encodes CDR1 SGHNT and CDR2 YYREEE (reference sequence). The J segment lost 0 bases and the V segment lost 0 bases, leaving 6 bases of the junction unmatched. CDR3 length: 16 amino acids. CDR3 loop: CASSLDASGGSYEQYF. In DNA form, the CDR3 reads TGTGCCAGCAGCTTGGACGCTAGCGGAGGCTCCTACGAGCAGTACTTC.

This clonotype has just a few counts. The chain joins TRBV9 to TRBJ1-2; D call uncertain. The CDR3 has 13 residues. Germline values: CDR1 SGDLS, CDR2 YYNGEE. Trimming took off 0 bases at V and 4 bases at J, with 7 bases between the two ends. CDR3 sequence (DNA): TGTGCCAGCAGCGTAGTCCATGGCTATGGCTACACCTTC. The encoded protein is CASSVVHGYGYTF.

This clonotype was counted only a few times. V is TRBV28 and J is TRBJ2-5; D is uncertain. Per germline, CDR1 MDHEN and CDR2 SYDVKM. CDR3 length: 13 residues. V was cut by 7 bases and J by 1 base, with 10 bases left in between. CDR3 protein: CASIGQIQETQYF. The CDR3 DNA sequence: TGTGCCAGCATAGGGCAGATCCAAGAGACCCAGTACTTC.

This clonotype was counted a few times. The chain employs TRBV6-6 and TRBJ1-2; possible D gene TRBD1, 5 bases. The CDR3 covers 14 residues. The V gene's germline CDR1 is MNHNY and CDR2 SVGAGI (reference sequence). With 7 bases removed from V and 2 bases from J, the gap between germline ends came to 14 bases. For the CDR3, the DNA is TGTGCCAGCAAAATGAGCGGGGACAACTATGGCTACACCTTC. Protein sequence: CASKMSGDNYGYTF.

The chain couples TRBV12-3 or TRBV12-4 to TRBJ2-5; 14 bases match TRBD2. This CDR3 is 20 amino acids long. V dropped 0 bases and J dropped 2; count of bases not matched to a gene: 11. The CDR3 protein is CASSLAERLAGGVGQETQYF. DNA for the CDR3: TGTGCCAGCAGTTTAGCGGAAAGACTAGCGGGAGGGGTAGGTCAAGAGACCCAGTACTTC.

The chain joins TRBV6-6 to TRBJ1-4, with a weak D call TRBD1 (5 bases). Germline CDR1 and CDR2: MNHNY and SVGAGI (reference sequence). V was clipped by 5 bases and J by 6 bases, with 13 bases between them. CDR3 length: 14 amino acids. The CDR3 reads CASSPGLSYEKLFF. As DNA, the CDR3 is TGTGCCAGCAGTCCGGGACTTTCCTATGAAAAACTGTTTTTT.

The chain employs TRBV20-1 and TRBJ2-5; D is possibly TRBD2 (5 bases). Trimming pared 1 base from V and 11 bases from J, leaving 20 bases between. The CDR3 length is 14 residues. Germline loops: CDR1 DFQATT, CDR2 SNEGSKA (reference sequence). The CDR3 protein is CSARAAAKGNEQYF. In DNA form, the CDR3 reads TGCAGTGCTAGAGCAGCGGCCAAGGGCAATGAGCAGTACTTC.

The J gene is TRBJ2-1, the V gene TRBV9, with TRBD1 matching over 7 bases. Germline CDR1 and CDR2: SGDLS and YYNGEE. J gave up 9 bases and V 4 bases, and 10 bases lay outside the gene matches. This CDR3 has 14 amino acids. The chain's CDR3 is CASSLRGLPGEQFF. The CDR3 region has the DNA TGTGCCAGCAGCTTGAGGGGGCTTCCCGGTGAGCAGTTCTTC.

The V and J genes are TRBV7-3 and TRBJ1-4; no clear D. Germline CDR1 is SGHTA and CDR2 is FQGTGA. The CDR3 extends over 14 amino acids. The germline V and J ends were trimmed by 5 bases and 7 bases, with 14 bases remaining between them. The DNA for the CDR3 is TGTGCCAGCAGCCCCCAGGCCGAAACTGAAAAACTGTTTTTT. Translation: CASSPQAETEKLFF.

This clonotype was counted a few times. The chain has TRBV20-1 and TRBJ2-7, with D possibly being TRBD1 (5 bases). Germline V gene data show CDR1 as DFQATT and CDR2 as SNEGSKA (reference sequence). This CDR3 spans 14 amino acids. V was clipped by 3 bases and J by 3 bases, with 15 bases between them. CDR3 amino acids: CSASDTGAGYEQYF. In nucleotides, the CDR3 is TGCAGTGCTAGCGACACAGGTGCTGGCTACGAGCAGTACTTC.

As regards this clonotype: The junction differs from germline at one of its ends, possibly a read error. This rearrangement joins TRBV15 to TRBJ1-1, with 7 bases aligning to TRBD1. The CDR3 sequence is 15 residues long. CDR1 LNHNV and CDR2 YYDKDF come from the germline V gene (reference sequence). This CDR3 is CAASGRTGPNTEAFF. For the CDR3, the DNA is TGTGCCGCCAGCGGTCGGACAGGTCCGAACACTGAAGCTTTCTTT.

This sequence joins TRBV20-1 and TRBJ1-6; TRBD1 matches 9 bases. CDR1 and CDR2 from the germline V gene are DFQATT and SNEGSKA (reference sequence). There are 14 residues in the CDR3. V dropped 2 bases and J dropped 10; count of bases not matched to a gene: 6. As DNA, the CDR3 is TGCAGTGCTAGAAGGACAGGGGTGGGATCACCCCTCCACTTT. Protein product: CSARRTGVGSPLHF.

This clonotype was found a few times. The CDR3 loop reads CAISGPSTDTQYF. The CDR3 nucleotides read TGTGCCATCAGTGGTCCTAGCACAGATACGCAGTATTTT. The chain combines TRBV10-3 with TRBJ2-3, with D unclear. This CDR3 comprises 13 residues. V lost 4 bases and J lost 0, with 5 bases in between. Germline CDR1 and CDR2: ENHRY and SYGVKD.

For the CDR3, the DNA is TGTGCCAGCAGCTTCAAGGACTACAATGAGCAGTTCTTC. It encodes CASSFKDYNEQFF. V is TRBV7-9 and J is TRBJ2-1; the D is unclear. This CDR3 comprises 13 residues. Germline V gene data show CDR1 as SEHNR and CDR2 as FQNEAQ (reference sequence). V gave up 3 bases and J gave up 3 bases, with 6 bases separating them.

This clonotype was recorded a few times. This sequence joins TRBV9 and TRBJ2-7; no firm D call. From germline, CDR1 is SGDLS and CDR2 YYNGEE. The CDR3 covers 14 residues. Deletions cut 0 bases from V and 2 bases from J, with 9 bases between. CDR3 sequence: CASSVAPVPYEQYF. The CDR3 region has the DNA TGTGCCAGCAGCGTAGCCCCAGTTCCCTACGAGCAGTACTTC.

Here the CDR3 reads CATSRDPGVDTQYF. The CDR3, as DNA: TGTGCCACCAGCAGAGATCCGGGGGTAGATACGCAGTATTTT. J is TRBJ2-3 and V is TRBV15, with D perhaps TRBD2 (6 bases). The V gene's germline CDR1 is LNHNV and CDR2 YYDKDF (reference sequence). The CDR3 runs 14 residues. Trimming shortened V by 0 bases and J by 5 bases, and 9 bases separated the two germline ends.

This clonotype occurred a few times. The chain couples TRBV6-5 to TRBJ2-7; D perhaps matches TRBD2 (5 bases). CDR3 size: 13 residues. CDR1 is MNHEY, CDR2 SVGAGI, per germline. The ends were cut back, 6 bases at V and 2 bases at J, with 11 bases in the middle. The CDR3 coding sequence is TGTGCCAGCAGCGCTACTAGTGCCTACGAGCAGTACTTC. It codes for CASSATSAYEQYF.

The table lists this clonotype with a few counts. The J gene is TRBJ1-1, the V gene TRBV12-3 or TRBV12-4; D is undetermined. V lost 2 bases, J lost 10 bases, and 11 bases lay in between. The CDR3 runs 12 residues. CDR3 sequence (DNA): TGTGCCAGCAGTTTATCGGCGGGTGGAGCTTTCTTT. This translates into CASSLSAGGAFF.

The chain uses TRBV2 and TRBJ1-6; maybe TRBD1 (5 bases). Per the germline V gene, CDR1 is SNHLY and CDR2 is FYNNEI. The V end was cut by 3 bases, the J end by 10 bases, with 10 bases between. The CDR3 sequence is 13 residues long. CDR3 sequence: CASSDRGISPLHF. CDR3 bases: TGTGCCAGCAGTGATCGGGGGATATCACCCCTCCACTTT.

The rearrangement uses TRBV5-5 and TRBJ2-6; D call uncertain. This CDR3 has 14 amino acids. Germline V gene sequence: CDR1 SGHKS, CDR2 YYEKEE (reference sequence). Trimming took 4 bases from V and 2 from J, leaving 7 bases between them. In DNA, the CDR3 is TGTGCCAGCAGCAACTCAGCTGGGGCCAACGTCCTGACTTTC. Protein sequence: CASSNSAGANVLTF.

This clonotype was seen at least ten times. The chain employs TRBV29-1 and TRBJ2-5; no reliable D call. V was shortened by 4 bases and J by 3 bases, with 9 bases between the two germline ends. The CDR3 covers 12 residues. Germline V CDR1 and CDR2: SQVTM, ANQGSEA. DNA of the CDR3: TGCAGCGTTGGTCACCACAAAGAGACCCAGTACTTC. The encoded protein is CSVGHHKETQYF.

The rearrangement joins TRBV7-2 to TRBJ1-4; 9 positions agree with TRBD1. J gave up 7 bases and V 8 bases, and 5 bases lay outside the gene matches. This CDR3 comprises 13 residues. Germline CDR1 reads SGHTA; CDR2 reads FQGNSA. For the CDR3, the DNA is TGTGCCAGCCAACAGGGGGCGCGTGAAAAACTGTTTTTT. Its protein product is CASQQGAREKLFF.